The 30 T cell receptor beta chains below were found in one sample sequenced in a study of post-analysis software for immune sequencing data. Study-level results: Patients showed TRBV5-6, TRBV5-1 and TRBV20-1 among four to six TRBV segments more frequent than in controls.

The TCR beta cDNA libraries carried unique molecular identifiers. TCRdb independently ran MiXCR on the PCR reads; one entry per CDR3 protein. This sample has approximately 770,000 distinct CDR3 sequences, with 35% to 55% found just once. These receptors' targets are unknown. The sample taken for sequencing was blood. Source of these receptors: a girl aged 5-17 years with multiple sclerosis.

The V call is TRBV13, the J call TRBJ2-7; 13 bases line up with TRBD2. J lost 5 bases, V lost 5 bases, and 6 bases had no gene match. The CDR3 is made up of 15 amino acids. Germline loops: CDR1 PRHDT, CDR2 FYEKMQ (reference sequence). The CDR3 spells CASSPTSGRFHEQYF. The DNA for the CDR3 is TGTGCCAGCAGCCCGACTAGCGGGAGGTTCCACGAGCAGTACTTC.

V is TRBV9 and J is TRBJ1-2; TRBD1 aligns across 9 bases. The junction had 6 bases not matched to a gene; V was cut back by 0 bases and J by 6 bases. The CDR3 loop spans 15 amino acids. The V gene's germline CDR1 is SGDLS and CDR2 YYNGEE. The CDR3 DNA reads TGTGCCAGCAGCGTAGAGGGACAGGGTAAAGATGGCTACACCTTC. It codes for CASSVEGQGKDGYTF.

This clonotype was seen more than once but under ten times. This sequence joins TRBV6-5 and TRBJ1-2; D possibly corresponds to TRBD1 (5 bases). V lost 6 bases to trimming and J lost 4 bases, with 12 bases between them. Germline V gene lookup returns CDR1 MNHEY and CDR2 SVGAGI. The CDR3 extends over 13 amino acids. CDR3 DNA sequence: TGTGCCAGCAGACGGGACGCCCTCTATGGCTACACCTTC. Protein product: CASRRDALYGYTF.

The genes are TRBV2 and TRBJ2-5; D ambiguous. This CDR3 region has 13 residues. Trimming took off 6 bases at V and 3 bases at J, with 11 bases between the two ends. CDR1 and CDR2 (germline): SNHLY, FYNNEI. In nucleotides, the CDR3 is TGTGCCAGCAGGGGTGGCACCAAAGAGACCCAGTACTTC. It codes for CASRGGTKETQYF. Using reference TRBV2 and TRBJ2-5 for the parts outside the CDR3, the full variable domain is EPEVTQTPSHQVTQMGQEVILRCVPISNHLYFYWYRQILGQKVEFLVSFYNNEISEKSEIFDDQFSVERPDGSNFTLKIRSTKLEDSAMYFCASRGGTKETQYFGPGTRLLVL.

This chain connects TRBV10-3 to TRBJ1-1, with D maybe TRBD1 (6 bases). There are 13 residues in the CDR3. Germline V lookup: CDR1 ENHRY, CDR2 SYGVKD. V lost 6 bases to trimming and J lost 4 bases, with 12 bases between them. CDR3 DNA sequence: TGTGCCATCAGGTTGGGGGCTGGCACTGAAGCTTTCTTT. Translating it yields CAIRLGAGTEAFF.

V is TRBV4-2 and J is TRBJ2-7; D might be TRBD2 (5 bases). This CDR3 region has 14 residues. V lost 4 bases, J lost 3 bases, and 13 bases lay in between. The germline V gene has CDR1 LGHNA and CDR2 YNFKEQ. CDR3 bases: TGTGCCAGCAGCCGAGCGGAGTTGGACTACGAGCAGTACTTC. The encoded protein is CASSRAELDYEQYF.

This sequence joins TRBV12-3 or TRBV12-4 and TRBJ2-5; 9 bases are shared with TRBD1. Trimming cost V 5 bases and J 2 bases; bases outside gene matches: 6. The CDR3 is 15 residues long. The CDR3 is CASSQVGQGQETQYF. The DNA of the CDR3 is TGTGCCAGCAGTCAAGTCGGACAGGGGCAAGAGACCCAGTACTTC.

This chain connects TRBV5-1 to TRBJ2-3; D might be TRBD2 (5 bases). Germline CDR1 SGHRS, CDR2 YFSETQ. This CDR3 region has 14 residues. V lost 3 bases and J 0 bases, leaving 8 bases between the germline ends. The CDR3 sequence is CASSSDLSTDTQYF. CDR3 DNA sequence: TGCGCCAGCAGCTCGGACTTGAGCACAGATACGCAGTATTTT.

The chain carries TRBV5-8 and TRBJ2-1; 8 nucleotides line up with TRBD2. CDR3 length equals 15 residues. CDR1 and CDR2 (germline): SGHTS, YDEGEE. Trimming removed 3 bases from V and 4 bases from J; junction bases left unmatched: 6. CDR3 in amino acids: CASSSRTSRYNEQFF. DNA for the CDR3: TGTGCCAGCAGCTCGCGGACTAGCCGTTACAATGAGCAGTTCTTC.

The sample holds many counts of this clonotype. The chain combines TRBV12-3 or TRBV12-4 with TRBJ2-6; 8 nucleotides line up with TRBD1. J lost 2 bases, V lost 6 bases, and 3 bases had no gene match. The CDR3 spans 15 residues. DNA for the CDR3: TGTGCCAGCAGCCCGGACAGGGCTGGGGCCAACGTCCTGACTTTC. It specifies CASSPDRAGANVLTF.

Only a few counts were recorded for this clonotype. V gene TRBV12-3 or TRBV12-4 combines with J gene TRBJ2-5, with 7 bases matching TRBD2. There are 16 residues in the CDR3. V was clipped by 1 base and J by 1 base; unmatched bases: 6. CDR3 sequence: CASSLEERGPQETQYF. The CDR3 nucleotides are TGTGCCAGCAGTTTAGAAGAGCGGGGTCCCCAAGAGACCCAGTACTTC.

This chain joins TRBV12-3 or TRBV12-4 and TRBJ2-4; a possible D gene is TRBD2 (5 bases). The J call is doubtful: the DNA matches TRBJ2-7 better. The CDR3 has 15 residues. CDR3 in amino acids: CASSLGSEYAYEQYF. The CDR3 bases are TGTGCCAGCAGTTTAGGTAGCGAGTACGCCTACGAGCAGTACTTC.

Notes on this clonotype: The junction and the germline gene differ at one end; a read error may be behind it. The gene calls are TRBV20-1 and TRBJ2-4, with D perhaps matching TRBD2 (5 bases). The assigned J gene may be wrong: the sequence end matches TRBJ2-7 better. Germline CDR1 DFQATT, CDR2 SNEGSKA (reference sequence). The CDR3 length is 12 residues. CDR3 sequence (DNA): TGCGGTGCTAGTCGAGGGAACGACGAGCAGTACTTC. Protein product: CGASRGNDEQYF.

This clonotype was found a few times. The rearrangement joins TRBV29-1 to TRBJ2-5; maybe TRBD1 (6 bases). Trimming removed 6 bases from V and 5 bases from J, with 22 bases in between. The germline V gene has CDR1 SQVTM and CDR2 ANQGSEA. The CDR3 length is 15 residues. CDR3 residues: CSVVGTLKVGETQYF. CDR3 sequence (DNA): TGCAGCGTCGTAGGGACATTAAAAGTCGGGGAGACCCAGTACTTC.

This clonotype was seen more than once but under ten times. The rearrangement uses TRBV7-9 and TRBJ2-7, with TRBD2 as a possible D gene (5 bases). The CDR3 spans 14 residues. CDR1 and CDR2 (germline): SEHNR, FQNEAQ (reference sequence). V lost 8 bases, J lost 3 bases, and 17 bases lay in between. As DNA, the CDR3 is TGTGCCAGCTCTCGTGAGGGCTGGAACTACGAGCAGTACTTC. Protein product: CASSREGWNYEQYF.

CDR3 amino acids: CASSQDGELKTQYF. CDR3 coding DNA: TGTGCCAGCAGCCAAGATGGGGAGTTGAAGACCCAGTACTTC. V gene TRBV4-2 combines with J gene TRBJ2-5, with D tentatively TRBD2 (5 bases). Germline V gene lookup returns CDR1 LGHNA and CDR2 YNFKEQ. The CDR3 consists of 14 residues. V lost 0 bases to trimming and J lost 6 bases, with 11 bases between them.

This rearrangement joins TRBV20-1 to TRBJ1-2; 7 bases fit TRBD1. Germline values: CDR1 DFQATT, CDR2 SNEGSKA (reference sequence). This CDR3 has 13 amino acids. The V and J ends lost 6 bases and 7 bases, in that order; junction bases with no gene match: 11. The CDR3 reads CSAIQGLGGGYTF. The CDR3 bases are TGCAGTGCAATACAGGGGCTTGGGGGTGGCTACACCTTC.

This rearrangement joins TRBV5-1 to TRBJ2-1, with D perhaps given as TRBD1 or TRBD2 (5 bases each). The CDR3 contains 15 residues. The germline V gene encodes CDR1 SGHRS and CDR2 YFSETQ. V was cut by 3 bases and J by 4 bases, with 14 bases left in between. DNA of the CDR3: TGCGCCAGCAGCTCTGGTGGGGGATCTTACAATGAGCAGTTCTTC. Translation: CASSSGGGSYNEQFF.

The chain links TRBV7-8 to TRBJ2-7, with 11 nucleotides matching TRBD1. V shed 5 bases and J 3 bases; nucleotides not matched to a gene: 9. CDR1 SGHVS and CDR2 FQNEAQ come from the germline V gene. The CDR3 runs to 16 residues. The CDR3 nucleotides are TGTGCCAGCAGCGTTAACGGACAGGGGGCGAGCTACGAGCAGTACTTC. Amino acids: CASSVNGQGASYEQYF.

The table lists this clonotype with a few counts. The chain combines TRBV29-1 with TRBJ1-2; 7 nucleotides agree with TRBD1. The CDR3 spans 10 residues. CDR1 and CDR2 (germline): SQVTM, ANQGSEA. J was trimmed by 13 bases and V by 7 bases; bases with no gene match: 9. The CDR3 spells CSAKTGSITF. The CDR3 coding sequence is TGCAGCGCCAAGACAGGGTCTATCACCTTC.

This chain uses TRBV6-1 with TRBJ2-5; the D is unclear. This CDR3 region has 13 residues. The V and J ends lost 7 bases and 2 bases respectively, with 11 bases between them. Germline values: CDR1 MNHNS, CDR2 SASEGT. The chain's CDR3 is CASTLFRQETQYF. The CDR3 nucleotides read TGTGCCAGCACCCTCTTCCGGCAAGAGACCCAGTACTTC.

The chain uses TRBV12-3 or TRBV12-4 and TRBJ1-1; no clear D. The V end was cut by 2 bases, the J end by 4 bases, with 8 bases between. This CDR3 has 13 amino acids. CDR3 residues: CASSLLGCTEAFF. The DNA for the CDR3 is TGTGCCAGCAGTTTATTGGGGTGCACTGAAGCTTTCTTT.

As DNA, the CDR3 is TGTGCCAGCAGGAGCGGAGAAACAACTAATGAAAAACTGTTTTTT. Protein sequence: CASRSGETTNEKLFF. The V gene is TRBV7-2, the J gene TRBJ1-4; unclear D gene. The CDR3 spans 15 residues. Trimming left V 6 bases short and J 0 bases short, with 11 bases between. CDR1 and CDR2 (germline): SGHTA, FQGNSA.

This clonotype occurred once. The chain uses TRBV6-6 and TRBJ1-5; D unresolved. The germline gives CDR1 MNHNY, CDR2 SVGAGI (reference sequence). Trimming left V 7 bases short and J 6 bases short, with 16 bases between. The length of the CDR3 is 14 residues. The CDR3 reads CASTEEGFGQPQHF. CDR3 in DNA: TGTGCCAGCACCGAAGAGGGTTTTGGTCAGCCCCAGCATTTT.

This clonotype was detected a few times. V usage is TRBV12-3 or TRBV12-4 and J usage is TRBJ2-1; TRBD1 might be the D (6 bases). The CDR3 is 14 residues long. The V and J ends lost 3 bases and 2 bases respectively, with 8 bases between them. The DNA for the CDR3 is TGTGCCAGCAGTTTCCCAGGGGCCTACAATGAGCAGTTCTTC. Protein: CASSFPGAYNEQFF.

The V call is TRBV7-2, the J call TRBJ2-7, with D unclear. V was cut by 5 bases and J by 3 bases, with 17 bases left in between. The CDR3 length is 15 residues. Germline V gene lookup returns CDR1 SGHTA and CDR2 FQGNSA. DNA of the CDR3: TGTGCCAGCAGCCCTCGTAGGAGCTTAGACTACGAGCAGTACTTC. Protein sequence: CASSPRRSLDYEQYF.

This clonotype was detected only a few times. The chain couples TRBV15 to TRBJ2-2; 12 nucleotides align to TRBD2. Trimming at V came to 5 bases and at J to 0 bases, leaving 4 bases not matched to a gene. The CDR3 covers 17 residues. Germline V gene sequence: CDR1 LNHNV, CDR2 YYDKDF (reference sequence). The CDR3 region has the DNA TGTGCCACCAGCGCGGGACTAGCGGGCGCGAACACCGGGGAGCTGTTTTTT. Its translation: CATSAGLAGANTGELFF.

Of note for this clonotype: Mismatch with germline at one junction end may stem from a read error. The chain has TRBV7-3 and TRBJ2-3; D is ambiguous. This CDR3 contains 14 residues. Germline loops: CDR1 SGHTA, CDR2 FQGTGA. The CDR3 protein is CAGSYSGSTDTQYF. CDR3 nucleotides: TGTGCCGGCAGCTATAGTGGGAGCACAGATACGCAGTATTTT.

The table lists this clonotype with a few counts. The chain uses TRBV3-1 and TRBJ2-3; D perhaps matches TRBD2 (5 bases). Germline CDR1 is LGHDT and CDR2 is YNNKEL (reference sequence). The CDR3 runs 14 residues. Trimming pared 4 bases from V and 0 bases from J, leaving 8 bases between. The CDR3 sequence: CASSPQRSTDTQYF. CDR3 bases: TGTGCCAGCAGCCCCCAGCGGAGCACAGATACGCAGTATTTT.

The chain has TRBV20-1 and TRBJ2-7, with 13 nucleotides matching TRBD2. Germline-derived CDR1 and CDR2 are DFQATT and SNEGSKA (reference sequence). The CDR3 contains 17 residues. J was trimmed by 0 bases and V by 5 bases; bases with no gene match: 10. CDR3 in amino acids: CSASPALAGGFSYEQYF. Here the CDR3 DNA reads TGCAGTGCTTCCCCGGCACTAGCGGGAGGGTTCTCCTACGAGCAGTACTTC.